This T cell receptor (beta chain) appears in the sequencing data of a study of TIL therapy for anti-PD-1-resistant metastatic lung cancer (dated by TCRdb to 2020 to 2022). Background on the whole study: Tumors were harvested prior to any PD-1/PD-L1 blockade, after which nivolumab was administered to patients, and lymphodepletion, expanded TIL infusion and IL-2 were given to patients who progressed. Enrolled patients had a median age of around 51 years (range 38-75) and a median tumor PD-L1 proportion score of less than 7.5%. The cohort was predominantly lung adenocarcinoma, with a handful of EGFR-mutant and two ALK-rearranged tumors, and half of patients were current or former smokers. A median non-synonymous tumor mutation burden of about 1.6 mutations per megabase was determined across the cohort by whole-exome sequencing. T cell receptor beta sequencing of tumor and peripheral blood was used to follow clonotypes across the tumor, the expanded TIL product and serial blood samples. The research as a whole found: The baseline peripheral repertoire was partially replaced by infused TIL clonotypes, which then decayed over months, and persistence showed no apparent association with response. The cohort was highly selected, with more treatment-naive, never-smoker and oncogene-addicted patients than typical, limiting generalizability. The study protocol defined all tumor marker inferences as exploratory.

The CDR3 starts with the cysteine, ends with the phenylalanine, and has 16 residues. The retained sequence is limited to the CDR3, 48 bases, with the frame set at the first base. The germline V gene sets CDR1 to KGHSH and CDR2 to LQKENI. Clipping removes 0 bases from V and 6 bases from J, with 9 as the unmatched junction base count. The immunoSEQ v3 hsTCRB kit was used to amplify TCR beta CDR3 regions from genomic DNA through bias-controlled multiplex PCR. The TCR libraries were sequenced on an Illumina NextSeq 500 to about 1.8 million read pairs for survey level or roughly 4.5-6.5 million read pairs for deep level. Concerning the study's data processing: Clonality was reported by immunoSEQ Analyzer software, which also assigned V, D and J genes and filtered out non-productive sequences. Repertoires were compared using productive Simpson clonality and Morisita overlap index of productive TRB rearrangements between infused TIL and blood. For each clone in blood, the absolute clonotype count was estimated by multiplying the lymphocyte count by the CD3+ fraction and by the clone's productive frequency. In its TCRdb copy, this immuneACCESS table keeps in-frame sequences only and misses some clones. Where compared with another copy, unresolved V genes explain less than half of these, and the others have no known cause. D and trimming come from the DNA, and the V and J calls and clone size come from that table. This sample comprises some 57,000 clones, 80% to 90% of them detected only once. Of the sample, 2.5% to 3% is held by the ten largest clones.

Interpreted using the paper, the time point label stands for: pre-treatment sample, taken before nivolumab and TIL therapy. Adults with stage 4 NSCLC were enrolled in a dual-center phase I trial from 2017 to January 2020. The samples were obtained from a phase I trial that was single-arm and open-label and tested tumor-infiltrating lymphocyte therapy combined with nivolumab in advanced non-small cell lung cancer. Blood mononuclear cells were isolated from EDTA tubes by Ficoll gradient and were snap-frozen as pellets, and DNA was extracted with a Qiagen mini-prep kit. As regards this clone: Its antigen target is currently unknown. Base qualities are not recorded, but no much larger clone differs from it by a single base.

The clonotype comes from a person aged 25 to 80 with non-small cell lung cancer. The starting material was blood, obtained at baseline. The rearrangement combines TRBV18 with TRBJ1-2; TRBD1 agrees with 8 junctional bases. The CDR3 has the sequence CASSPPGQAIENGYTF. The nucleotide sequence reads as follows: TGTGCCAGCTCACCACCGGGACAGGCCATCGAGAATGGCTACACCTTC.